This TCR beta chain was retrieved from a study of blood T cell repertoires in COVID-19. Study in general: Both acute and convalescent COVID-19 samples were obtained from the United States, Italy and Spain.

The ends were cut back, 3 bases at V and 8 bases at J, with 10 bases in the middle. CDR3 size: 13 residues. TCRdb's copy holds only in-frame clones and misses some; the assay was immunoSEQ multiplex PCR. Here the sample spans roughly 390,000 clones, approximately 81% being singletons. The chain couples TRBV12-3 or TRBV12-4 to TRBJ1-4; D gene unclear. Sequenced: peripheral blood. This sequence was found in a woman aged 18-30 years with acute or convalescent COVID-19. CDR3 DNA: TGTGCCAGCAGTTTTTCTTCCCTCGAAAAACTGTTTTTT. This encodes CASSFSSLEKLFF.